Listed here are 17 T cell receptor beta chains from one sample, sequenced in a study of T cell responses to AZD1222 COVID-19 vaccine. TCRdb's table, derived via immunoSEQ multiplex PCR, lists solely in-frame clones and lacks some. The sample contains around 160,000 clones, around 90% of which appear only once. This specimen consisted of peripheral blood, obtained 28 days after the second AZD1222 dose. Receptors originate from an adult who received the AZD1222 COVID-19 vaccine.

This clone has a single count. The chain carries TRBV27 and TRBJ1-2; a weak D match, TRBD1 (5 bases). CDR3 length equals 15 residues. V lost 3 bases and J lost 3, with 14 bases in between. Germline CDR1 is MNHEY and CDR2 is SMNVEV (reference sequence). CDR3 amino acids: CASSLGQSSYYGYTF. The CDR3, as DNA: TGTGCCAGCAGTTTGGGGCAGAGTTCGTACTATGGCTACACCTTC.

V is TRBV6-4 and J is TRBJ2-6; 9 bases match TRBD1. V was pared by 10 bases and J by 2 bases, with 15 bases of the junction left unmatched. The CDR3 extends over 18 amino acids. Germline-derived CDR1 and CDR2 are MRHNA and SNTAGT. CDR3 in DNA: TGTGCCAACCGGGACAGGGTACCCTCCCCCCCTGGGGCCAACGTCCTGACTTTC. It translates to CANRDRVPSPPGANVLTF.

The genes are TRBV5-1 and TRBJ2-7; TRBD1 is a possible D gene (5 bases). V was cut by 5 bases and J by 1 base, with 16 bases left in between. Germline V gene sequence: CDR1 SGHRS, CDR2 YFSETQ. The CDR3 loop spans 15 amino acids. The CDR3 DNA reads TGCGCCAGCAGAGCAGTAAGGACACCTTCCTACGAGCAGTACTTC. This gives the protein CASRAVRTPSYEQYF.

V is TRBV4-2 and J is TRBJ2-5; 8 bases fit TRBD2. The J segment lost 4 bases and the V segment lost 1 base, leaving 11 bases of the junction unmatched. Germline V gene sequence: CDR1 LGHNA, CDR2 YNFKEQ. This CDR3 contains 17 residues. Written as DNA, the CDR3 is TGTGCCAGCAGCCAAGGGACTAGCTACGCTCGTTCAGAGACCCAGTACTTC. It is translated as CASSQGTSYARSETQYF.

Here the CDR3 reads CASSEVDPDSPLHF. The CDR3 DNA is TGCGCCAGCAGTGAGGTAGACCCTGATTCACCCCTCCACTTT. The chain combines TRBV10-2 with TRBJ1-6; unclear D gene. The CDR3 runs to 14 residues. V lost 2 bases, J lost 8 bases, and 10 bases lay in between. Per the germline V gene, CDR1 is WSHSY and CDR2 is SAAADI.

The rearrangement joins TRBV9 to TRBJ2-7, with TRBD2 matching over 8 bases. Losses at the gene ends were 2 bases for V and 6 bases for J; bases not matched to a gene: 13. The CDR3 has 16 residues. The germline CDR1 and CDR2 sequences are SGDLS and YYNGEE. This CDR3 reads CASSVAGAGGRREQYF. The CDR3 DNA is TGTGCCAGCAGCGTCGCCGGGGCGGGAGGAAGACGCGAGCAGTACTTC. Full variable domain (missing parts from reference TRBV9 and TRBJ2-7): DSGVTQTPKHLITATGQRVTLRCSPRSGDLSVYWYQQSLDQGLQFLIQYYNGEERAKGNILERFSAQQFPDLHSELNLSSLELGDSALYFCASSVAGAGGRREQYFGPGTRLTVT.

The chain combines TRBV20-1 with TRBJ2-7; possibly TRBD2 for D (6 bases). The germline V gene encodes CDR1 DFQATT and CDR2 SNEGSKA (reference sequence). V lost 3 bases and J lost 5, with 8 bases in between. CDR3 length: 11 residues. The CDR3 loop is CSASGSHEQYF. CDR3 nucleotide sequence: TGCAGTGCTAGCGGGAGTCACGAGCAGTACTTC.

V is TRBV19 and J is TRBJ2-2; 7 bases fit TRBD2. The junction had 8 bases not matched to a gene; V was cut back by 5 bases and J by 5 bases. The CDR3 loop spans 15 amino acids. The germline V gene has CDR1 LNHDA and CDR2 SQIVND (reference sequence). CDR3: CASSVEQGGTGELFF. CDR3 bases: TGTGCCAGTAGTGTGGAGCAGGGAGGGACCGGGGAGCTGTTTTTT.

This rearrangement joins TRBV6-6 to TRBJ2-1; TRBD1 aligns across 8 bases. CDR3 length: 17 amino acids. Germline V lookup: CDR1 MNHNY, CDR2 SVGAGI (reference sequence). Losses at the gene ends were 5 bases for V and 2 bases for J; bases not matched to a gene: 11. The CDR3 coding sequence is TGTGCCAGCAGTCCTGTACTCGGACAGGGTACCTACAATGAGCAGTTCTTC. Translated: CASSPVLGQGTYNEQFF.

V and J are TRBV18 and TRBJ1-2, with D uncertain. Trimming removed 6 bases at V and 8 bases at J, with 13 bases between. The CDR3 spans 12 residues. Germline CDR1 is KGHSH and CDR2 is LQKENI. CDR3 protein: CASSPKEVGYTF. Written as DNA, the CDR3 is TGTGCCAGCTCGCCGAAAGAAGTGGGCTACACCTTC.

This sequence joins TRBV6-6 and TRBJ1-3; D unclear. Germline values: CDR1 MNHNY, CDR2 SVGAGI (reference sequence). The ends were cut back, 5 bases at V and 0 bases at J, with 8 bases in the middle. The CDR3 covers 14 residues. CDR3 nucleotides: TGTGCCAGCAGTACAAGTAGCTCTGGAAACACCATATATTTT. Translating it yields CASSTSSSGNTIYF.

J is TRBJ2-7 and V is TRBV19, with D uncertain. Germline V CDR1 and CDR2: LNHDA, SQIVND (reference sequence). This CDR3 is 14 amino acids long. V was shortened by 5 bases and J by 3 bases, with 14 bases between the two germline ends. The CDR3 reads CASSEARFGYEQYF. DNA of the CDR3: TGTGCCAGTAGTGAGGCCAGGTTTGGCTACGAGCAGTACTTC.

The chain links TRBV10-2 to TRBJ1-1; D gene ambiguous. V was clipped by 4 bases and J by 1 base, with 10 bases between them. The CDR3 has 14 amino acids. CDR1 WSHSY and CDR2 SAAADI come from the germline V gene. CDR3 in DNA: TGCGCCAGCAGTGTGGGCGGTGGGAACACTGAAGCTTTCTTT. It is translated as CASSVGGGNTEAFF.

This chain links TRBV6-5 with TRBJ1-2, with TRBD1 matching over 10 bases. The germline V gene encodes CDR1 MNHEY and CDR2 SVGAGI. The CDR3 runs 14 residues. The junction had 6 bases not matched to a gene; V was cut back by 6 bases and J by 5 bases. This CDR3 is CASRDRGRVYGYTF. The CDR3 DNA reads TGTGCCAGCAGAGACAGGGGGCGAGTTTATGGCTACACCTTC.

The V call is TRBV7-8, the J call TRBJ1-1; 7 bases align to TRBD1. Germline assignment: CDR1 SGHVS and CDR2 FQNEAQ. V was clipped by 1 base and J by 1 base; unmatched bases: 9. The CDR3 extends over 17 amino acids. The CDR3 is CASSLGAGGYRNTEAFF. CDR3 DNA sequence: TGTGCCAGCAGCTTAGGGGCAGGGGGTTATAGGAACACTGAAGCTTTCTTT.

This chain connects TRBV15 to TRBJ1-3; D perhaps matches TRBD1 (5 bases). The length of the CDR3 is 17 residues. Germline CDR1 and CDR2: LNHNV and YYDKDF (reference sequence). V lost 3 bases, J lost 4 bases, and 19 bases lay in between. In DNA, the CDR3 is TGTGCCACCAGCAGTGAGGGTACGGGACTAAGCGGAAACACCATATATTTT. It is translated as CATSSEGTGLSGNTIYF.

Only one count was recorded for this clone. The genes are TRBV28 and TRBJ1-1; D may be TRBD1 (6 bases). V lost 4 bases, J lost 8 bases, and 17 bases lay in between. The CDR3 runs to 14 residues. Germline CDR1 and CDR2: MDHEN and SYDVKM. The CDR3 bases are TGTGCCAGCAGTTCCACAGGGTATGATACCGAAGCTTTCTTT. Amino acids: CASSSTGYDTEAFF.